Below, 13 T cell receptor beta chains from the same sample are listed, as sequenced in a study of shared clonotypes between healthy human individuals. Positively selected for CCR7, the CD45RO-negative cells used as naive CD8 cells excluded terminally differentiated effector memory CD45RA+ cells. Assay used: immunoSEQ multiplex PCR; TCRdb lists only in-frame clones, some missing. The sample lists hundreds of thousands of clones; roughly 98% were seen once. Sequencing was done on a sample of naive CD8+ T cells sorted from blood. These receptors all come from a man aged 25 to 40 in good health.

This rearrangement joins TRBV7-9 to TRBJ2-7; 7 bases are a match to TRBD2. Germline lookup yields CDR1 SEHNR and CDR2 FQNEAQ (reference sequence). This CDR3 region has 15 residues. V lost 1 base to trimming and J lost 4 bases; unmatched junction nucleotides: 7. The CDR3 coding sequence is TGTGCCAGCAGCTTAGTGGGGGGGACGTCATACGAGCAGTACTTC. Translated, it gives CASSLVGGTSYEQYF.

The chain links TRBV27 to TRBJ2-1, with 11 bases lining up with TRBD2. The germline V gene encodes CDR1 MNHEY and CDR2 SMNVEV (reference sequence). This CDR3 is built from 14 residues. V trimming: 6 bases; J trimming: 7 bases; junction bases outside the gene matches: 5. The CDR3 sequence is CASRPSGRTNEQFF. The DNA of the CDR3 is TGTGCCAGCAGGCCTAGCGGGAGGACTAATGAGCAGTTCTTC.

The V and J genes are TRBV15 and TRBJ2-7, with TRBD2 as a possible D gene (6 bases). CDR1 LNHNV and CDR2 YYDKDF come from the germline V gene (reference sequence). The CDR3 is 13 residues long. Trimming stripped 5 bases from V and 7 bases from J, with 15 bases between. This CDR3 reads CATSLRGGREQYF. The CDR3 DNA follows: TGTGCCACCAGCTTGCGAGGAGGGAGGGAGCAGTACTTC. Full variable domain (rest looked up from reference TRBV15 and TRBJ2-7): DAMVIQNPRYQVTQFGKPVTLSCSQTLNHNVMYWYQQKSSQAPKLLFHYYDKDFNNEADTPDNFQSRRPNTSFCFLDIRSPGLGDTAMYLCATSLRGGREQYFGPGTRLTVT.

The chain is built from TRBV27 and TRBJ1-5; D perhaps matches TRBD1 (6 bases). Trimming pared 3 bases from V and 7 bases from J, leaving 13 bases between. The CDR3 loop spans 14 amino acids. Germline CDR1 MNHEY, CDR2 SMNVEV (reference sequence). CDR3 in DNA: TGTGCCAGCAGTTTCGGAACAGGGCACCAGCCCCAGCATTTT. Its translation: CASSFGTGHQPQHF.

This sequence joins TRBV4-2 and TRBJ1-1; no reliable D call. The V end lost 4 bases, the J end lost 7 bases, and 16 bases lay between the germline ends. Looked up from germline, CDR1 is LGHNA and CDR2 is YNFKEQ. The CDR3 is made up of 14 amino acids. The CDR3 here is CASSPTILRVEAFF. The CDR3 DNA reads TGTGCCAGCAGCCCTACGATCCTTAGGGTTGAAGCTTTCTTT.

Concerning this clone: This same CDR3 is encoded by further DNA sequences in the sample. The chain carries TRBV11-2 and TRBJ2-7; D is unclear. With 1 base removed from V and 6 bases from J, the gap between germline ends came to 4 bases. The V gene's germline CDR1 is SGHAT and CDR2 FQNNGV. This CDR3 is 11 amino acids long. The chain's CDR3 is CASSLGSEQYF. In DNA, the CDR3 is TGTGCCAGCAGCTTAGGTTCCGAGCAGTACTTC.

The chain combines TRBV7-9 with TRBJ2-1; 10 bases fit TRBD2. J was trimmed by 5 bases and V by 5 bases; bases with no gene match: 15. The germline CDR1 and CDR2 sequences are SEHNR and FQNEAQ (reference sequence). This CDR3 spans 18 amino acids. The CDR3 DNA sequence: TGTGCCAGCAGCCCTAGCCGGGGGACTAGCGTTGATCACAATGAGCAGTTCTTC. Protein sequence: CASSPSRGTSVDHNEQFF.

V usage is TRBV7-2 and J usage is TRBJ2-3; tentatively, D is TRBD2 (6 bases). Germline CDR1 SGHTA, CDR2 FQGNSA. The CDR3 has 16 amino acids. Trimming left V 3 bases short and J 2 bases short, with 15 bases between. In nucleotides, the CDR3 is TGTGCCAGCAGCTTCACCGCCGGGACTTACACAGATACGCAGTATTTT. This sequence encodes CASSFTAGTYTDTQYF.

The chain combines TRBV5-1 with TRBJ2-1; D is ambiguous. The V gene lost 0 bases and the J gene lost 7 bases, with 11 bases spanning the gap. The CDR3 is 14 residues long. Germline assignment: CDR1 SGHRS and CDR2 YFSETQ. The CDR3 DNA sequence: TGCGCCAGCAGCTTGGAGGACCGCCTGAATGAGCAGTTCTTC. Encoded protein: CASSLEDRLNEQFF.

The CDR3 DNA sequence: TGCGCCAGCAGCTTGGATGAGACCCAGTACTTC. This encodes CASSLDETQYF. The rearrangement joins TRBV5-1 to TRBJ2-5; D unresolved. This CDR3 spans 11 amino acids. V lost 0 bases to trimming and J lost 5 bases, with 2 bases between them. Germline V gene data show CDR1 as SGHRS and CDR2 as YFSETQ.

This chain links TRBV11-2 with TRBJ2-2; 7 bases agree with TRBD1. The germline gives CDR1 SGHAT, CDR2 FQNNGV. After removal of 1 base from V and 4 bases from J, the junction contained 9 bases not matched to a gene. This CDR3 spans 17 amino acids. The chain's CDR3 is CASSLALGQFSTGELFF. CDR3 DNA sequence: TGTGCCAGCAGCTTAGCCCTGGGACAGTTCTCCACCGGGGAGCTGTTTTTT.

The V gene is TRBV5-1, the J gene TRBJ2-1; perhaps TRBD2 as D (6 bases). This CDR3 comprises 16 residues. From germline, CDR1 is SGHRS and CDR2 YFSETQ. V was clipped by 3 bases and J by 2 bases, with 15 bases between them. The CDR3 loop is CASSSRGLEAYNEQFF. The CDR3 DNA is TGCGCCAGCAGCTCGCGGGGCCTGGAGGCCTACAATGAGCAGTTCTTC.

The chain recombines TRBV7-9 with TRBJ2-7, with a possible D match to TRBD1 (7 bases). CDR1 and CDR2 from the germline V gene are SEHNR and FQNEAQ (reference sequence). This CDR3 comprises 15 residues. Between the trimmed V and J ends, which lost 5 bases and 0 bases, there was a span of 14 bases. CDR3 loop: CASSDRDSTSYEQYF. For the CDR3, the DNA is TGTGCCAGCAGCGACAGGGACTCCACCTCCTACGAGCAGTACTTC.